The 3 T cell receptor beta chains below were found in one sample sequenced in a study of blood T cell repertoires in COVID-19. TCRdb keeps only in-frame clones here, not all; method: immunoSEQ multiplex PCR. This sample yields around 150,000 clones, of which roughly 84% are seen a single time; more than 0.85% belongs to the top ten. Material for sequencing was peripheral blood. All receptors come from a man aged 40-50 years with acute or convalescent COVID-19.

V usage is TRBV7-8 and J usage is TRBJ1-2; D gene unclear. CDR3 length: 14 residues. CDR1 and CDR2 (germline): SGHVS, FQNEAQ. V dropped 3 bases and J dropped 3 bases, with 11 bases sitting between them. CDR3 coding DNA: TGTGCCAGCAGCTTGAGGGAATTAGACTATGGCTACACCTTC. This gives the protein CASSLRELDYGYTF.

This clone showed up just a few times. V usage is TRBV11-2 and J usage is TRBJ1-3; the D is unclear. The CDR3 has 19 amino acids. CDR1 is SGHAT, CDR2 FQNNGV, per germline. V was shortened by 2 bases and J by 0 bases, with 20 bases between the two germline ends. DNA for the CDR3: TGTGCCAGCAGCTTAAAAAACTCGGCAGGCTTCGCCTCTGGAAACACCATATATTTT. It translates to CASSLKNSAGFASGNTIYF.

The chain combines TRBV5-6 with TRBJ1-3; possibly TRBD1 for D (5 bases). Germline CDR1 reads SGHDT; CDR2 reads YYEEEE. The CDR3 spans 15 residues. V gave up 4 bases and J gave up 4 bases, with 15 bases separating them. This CDR3 reads CASSPRTLLGNTIYF. CDR3 sequence (DNA): TGTGCCAGCAGCCCCAGGACACTTTTAGGAAACACCATATATTTT. The complete variable domain, with remaining parts taken from reference TRBV5-6 and TRBJ1-3, reads DAGVTQSPTHLIKTRGQQVTLRCSPKSGHDTVSWYQQALGQGPQFIFQYYEEEERQRGNFPDRFSGHQFPNYSSELNVNALLLGDSALYLCASSPRTLLGNTIYFGEGSWLTVV.